The 26 T cell receptor beta chains in this list originate from one sample, sequenced in a study of somatic mutations in cytotoxic T cells in rheumatoid arthritis. Sequencing was performed with immunoSEQ multiplex PCR; in TCRdb, only in-frame clones are kept and a portion is missing. The sample shows over 2,500 clones, around four fifths of them seen only once. The sequenced sample consisted of CD8+ T cells sorted from blood. All receptors come from a woman aged 50 to 60 with rheumatoid arthritis.

The chain has TRBV19 and TRBJ2-5, with TRBD2 as a possible D gene (5 bases). TRBJ2-7 explains the end of the DNA better; the J call may be wrong. This CDR3 contains 15 residues. CDR1 and CDR2 from the germline V gene are LNHDA and SQIVND (reference sequence). CDR3 sequence: CASSPFGVSSYEQYF. For the CDR3, the DNA is TGTGCCAGTAGCCCTTTCGGGGTTAGCTCCTACGAGCAGTACTTC.

The rearrangement links TRBV28 to TRBJ1-5; D gene unclear. From germline, CDR1 is MDHEN and CDR2 SYDVKM. The V gene lost 2 bases and the J gene lost 0 bases, with 8 bases spanning the gap. This CDR3 region has 15 residues. CDR3 residues: CASSLEVYSNQPQHF. In DNA, the CDR3 is TGTGCCAGCAGTTTAGAGGTTTATAGCAATCAGCCCCAGCATTTT.

The chain recombines TRBV2 with TRBJ1-4; a possible D gene is TRBD1 (6 bases). Germline CDR1 reads SNHLY; CDR2 reads FYNNEI. Trimming took 3 bases from V and 8 from J, leaving 13 bases between them. The CDR3 loop spans 14 amino acids. The CDR3 region has the DNA TGTGCCAGCAGTGAGGAGGCAGGGGACGAAAAACTGTTTTTT. Its protein product is CASSEEAGDEKLFF.

The chain recombines TRBV28 with TRBJ1-5; 7 bases fit TRBD1. Losses at the gene ends were 2 bases for V and 6 bases for J; bases not matched to a gene: 4. From germline, CDR1 is MDHEN and CDR2 SYDVKM. The CDR3 contains 14 residues. The CDR3 loop is CASSLEGATQPQHF. The DNA of the CDR3 is TGTGCCAGCAGTTTAGAGGGGGCTACTCAGCCCCAGCATTTT.

The chain carries TRBV5-6 and TRBJ2-1, with D tentatively TRBD1 (6 bases). Germline CDR1 is SGHDT and CDR2 is YYEEEE. This CDR3 region has 13 residues. The V and J ends lost 4 bases and 3 bases respectively, with 8 bases between them. The chain's CDR3 is CASSPQGYNEQFF. Here the CDR3 DNA reads TGTGCCAGCAGCCCACAGGGCTACAATGAGCAGTTCTTC.

This clone was observed a single time. One end of the junction does not line up with germline, which may come from a read error. The V call is TRBV9, the J call TRBJ2-7, with D possibly TRBD1 on 5 matching bases. CDR1 and CDR2 (germline): SGDLS, YYNGEE. The CDR3 is 15 residues long. The CDR3 coding sequence is TGTGCTAGCAGCCCGTCGGACATCCAAGGGTACGAGCAGTACTTC. As protein: CASSPSDIQGYEQYF.

This clone occurred a few times. The V call is TRBV27, the J call TRBJ2-7; possibly TRBD2 for D (6 bases). Per germline, CDR1 MNHEY and CDR2 SMNVEV (reference sequence). The CDR3 length is 13 residues. Trimming took 3 bases from V and 2 from J, leaving 8 bases between them. The CDR3 DNA sequence: TGTGCCAGCAGTTTCGGGGGTACCTACGAGCAGTACTTC. As protein: CASSFGGTYEQYF.

The chain couples TRBV27 to TRBJ1-5; TRBD1 agrees at 8 bases. The trim removed 6 bases at V and 2 bases at J, leaving 6 bases unmatched. The CDR3 extends over 15 amino acids. Germline V gene sequence: CDR1 MNHEY, CDR2 SMNVEV (reference sequence). In DNA form, the CDR3 reads TGTGCCAGCAGCCTGACAGGGGACGGCAATCAGCCCCAGCATTTT. It specifies CASSLTGDGNQPQHF.

V gene TRBV28 combines with J gene TRBJ1-4, with D perhaps TRBD1 (5 bases). Looked up from germline, CDR1 is MDHEN and CDR2 is SYDVKM. Trimming cost V 5 bases and J 5 bases, with 12 bases left between them. This CDR3 region has 14 residues. CDR3 DNA sequence: TGTGCCAGCAGTGGCCAGGGCGACAATGAAAAACTGTTTTTT. As protein: CASSGQGDNEKLFF.

The chain employs TRBV4-2 and TRBJ1-2, with D possibly matching TRBD1 (6 bases). The CDR3 length is 15 residues. Germline V gene sequence: CDR1 LGHNA, CDR2 YNFKEQ. The germline V and J ends were trimmed by 1 base and 4 bases, with 13 bases remaining between them. The CDR3 here is CASSQGGGHGYGYTF. The CDR3 nucleotides are TGTGCCAGCAGCCAAGGGGGGGGGCACGGCTATGGCTACACCTTC.

This chain joins TRBV6-1 and TRBJ1-2; 8 positions match TRBD1. V was pared by 2 bases and J by 6 bases, with 5 bases of the junction left unmatched. Germline V gene sequence: CDR1 MNHNS, CDR2 SASEGT. CDR3 length: 14 amino acids. DNA for the CDR3: TGTGCCAGCAGTGAATGGGGACAGGCTAATGGCTACACCTTC. Encoded protein: CASSEWGQANGYTF.

The chain uses TRBV5-5 and TRBJ1-5, with D uncertain. The CDR3 contains 13 residues. V shed 1 base and J shed 2 bases, with 4 bases lying between them. Germline values: CDR1 SGHKS, CDR2 YYEKEE (reference sequence). The CDR3 is CASSLTGNQPQHF. CDR3 nucleotide sequence: TGTGCCAGCAGCTTGACAGGCAATCAGCCCCAGCATTTT.

V is TRBV27 and J is TRBJ2-7; 7 nucleotides agree with TRBD1. The length of the CDR3 is 13 residues. Germline CDR1 is MNHEY and CDR2 is SMNVEV (reference sequence). Trimming cost V 6 bases and J 3 bases; bases outside gene matches: 5. The CDR3 protein is CASSLTGDYEQYF. In nucleotides, the CDR3 is TGTGCCAGCAGCTTAACAGGGGACTACGAGCAGTACTTC.

This clone was seen a handful of times. V usage is TRBV5-6 and J usage is TRBJ1-1; 8 bases fit TRBD1. Per the germline V gene, CDR1 is SGHDT and CDR2 is YYEEEE. V dropped 3 bases and J dropped 9; count of bases not matched to a gene: 4. The CDR3 covers 12 residues. CDR3 in amino acids: CASSWGDRKAFF. The CDR3 region has the DNA TGTGCCAGCAGCTGGGGGGACAGGAAAGCTTTCTTT. The entire variable domain, with the rest obtained from reference TRBV5-6 and TRBJ1-1, is as follows: DAGVTQSPTHLIKTRGQQVTLRCSPKSGHDTVSWYQQALGQGPQFIFQYYEEEERQRGNFPDRFSGHQFPNYSSELNVNALLLGDSALYLCASSWGDRKAFFGQGTRLTVV.

The chain has TRBV6-4 and TRBJ2-3; TRBD1 matches 7 bases. This CDR3 has 13 amino acids. CDR1 is MRHNA, CDR2 SNTAGT, per germline. V lost 5 bases and J lost 5; bases outside the gene matches: 4. The chain's CDR3 is CASSRDSQDTQYF. DNA for the CDR3: TGTGCCAGCAGTCGGGACAGTCAAGATACGCAGTATTTT.

V gene TRBV7-9 combines with J gene TRBJ2-3, with 10 bases aligning to TRBD1. This CDR3 comprises 15 residues. The V gene's germline CDR1 is SEHNR and CDR2 FQNEAQ (reference sequence). V shed 3 bases, J shed 5 bases, and the junction held 5 bases outside the gene matches. CDR3 DNA: TGTGCCAGCAGCTTCCGACAGGGGGCAATAGATACGCAGTATTTT. As protein: CASSFRQGAIDTQYF.

This rearrangement joins TRBV5-5 to TRBJ2-7; D might be TRBD1 (5 bases). The CDR3 consists of 16 residues. V dropped 3 bases and J dropped 2 bases, with 18 bases sitting between them. CDR1 SGHKS and CDR2 YYEKEE come from the germline V gene (reference sequence). CDR3 coding DNA: TGTGCCAGCAGCTCAACGATCCGGACAACCACCTACGAGCAGTACTTC. Protein product: CASSSTIRTTTYEQYF.

The chain couples TRBV27 to TRBJ2-1; maybe TRBD2 (5 bases). V gave up 4 bases and J gave up 0 bases, with 10 bases separating them. Per the germline V gene, CDR1 is MNHEY and CDR2 is SMNVEV (reference sequence). The CDR3 is 15 amino acids. The CDR3 loop is CASSSIGSSYNEQFF. CDR3 DNA: TGTGCCAGCAGTTCAATAGGGAGCTCCTACAATGAGCAGTTCTTC.

The rearrangement links TRBV7-8 to TRBJ2-2; no definite D call. Per the germline V gene, CDR1 is SGHVS and CDR2 is FQNEAQ. Trimming cost V 1 base and J 5 bases, with 8 bases left between them. CDR3 size: 14 residues. The CDR3 sequence is CASSLVTSTGELFF. The CDR3 DNA reads TGTGCCAGCAGCTTAGTGACATCTACCGGGGAGCTGTTTTTT.

The chain carries TRBV4-1 and TRBJ2-7; D unclear. The V gene lost 0 bases and the J gene lost 2 bases, with 5 bases spanning the gap. In germline, CDR1 is MGHRA, CDR2 YSYEKL. The CDR3 consists of 13 residues. CDR3 sequence (DNA): TGCGCCAGCAGCCAAGAGGGCCCCTACGAGCAGTACTTC. Translation gives CASSQEGPYEQYF.

This chain uses TRBV10-3 with TRBJ2-7; 8 bases align to TRBD2. The CDR3 loop spans 17 amino acids. CDR1 and CDR2 from the germline V gene are ENHRY and SYGVKD. Germline trimming cut 0 bases from V and 0 bases from J; bases unmatched to any gene: 7. CDR3 nucleotide sequence: TGTGCCATCAGTGAGTCGGCGACAAGCGGGAGCTCCTACGAGCAGTACTTC. As protein: CAISESATSGSSYEQYF.

J is TRBJ2-2 and V is TRBV5-1; 10 bases align to TRBD2. The CDR3 is 17 amino acids. Germline CDR1 reads SGHRS; CDR2 reads YFSETQ. Trimming cost V 5 bases and J 4 bases; bases outside gene matches: 11. The CDR3 nucleotides are TGCGCCAGCAGGATACTAGCGGGATTCCGTGGCACCGGGGAGCTGTTTTTT. Amino acid sequence: CASRILAGFRGTGELFF.

This rearrangement joins TRBV28 to TRBJ2-6, with D perhaps TRBD1 (6 bases). Germline V gene sequence: CDR1 MDHEN, CDR2 SYDVKM. The germline V and J ends were trimmed by 4 bases and 6 bases, with 22 bases remaining between them. This CDR3 region has 18 residues. The CDR3 sequence is CASSYPDRSLREANVLTF. The CDR3 DNA is TGTGCCAGCAGTTATCCCGACAGGTCTCTCCGGGAGGCCAACGTCCTGACTTTC.

The chain recombines TRBV9 with TRBJ1-2; D call uncertain. Trimming left V 1 base short and J 2 bases short, with 6 bases between. The CDR3 sequence is 13 residues long. The germline V gene encodes CDR1 SGDLS and CDR2 YYNGEE. The CDR3 DNA reads TGTGCCAGCAGCGTATCAGGAAACTATGGCTACACCTTC. This encodes CASSVSGNYGYTF.

The chain combines TRBV29-1 with TRBJ2-5, with 9 nucleotides matching TRBD1. There are 14 residues in the CDR3. With V trimmed by 7 bases and J by 3 bases, 9 bases remained unmatched. CDR1 SQVTM and CDR2 ANQGSEA come from the germline V gene. CDR3 DNA: TGCAGCGCTATGGCAACAGGGGGCAAAGAGACCCAGTACTTC. The encoded protein is CSAMATGGKETQYF.

The rearrangement joins TRBV28 to TRBJ2-1; 7 nucleotides align to TRBD2. The V gene end was trimmed by 3 bases and the J gene end by 6 bases; junction bases not matched to a gene: 8. This CDR3 has 15 residues. Germline assignment: CDR1 MDHEN and CDR2 SYDVKM. CDR3 DNA: TGTGCCAGCAGTTTGGAACAGGCTAGCGGCAATGAGCAGTTCTTC. Its protein product is CASSLEQASGNEQFF.